The clone carrying this TCR beta chain turned up a few times. Everyone who took part was roughly 18 to 89 years old, and they came from 24 US areas. Germline V gene sequence: CDR1 MDHEN, CDR2 SYDVKM. The CDR3 is made up of 16 amino acids. V lost 2 bases to trimming and J lost 6 bases, with 16 bases between them. The data derive from a study of blood T cell repertoires in COVID-19. Data came from immunoSEQ multiplex PCR; TCRdb stores just in-frame clones and leaves some out. The sample contains about 300,000 clones, 89% of which appear only once. The chain has TRBV28 and TRBJ2-2, with D perhaps matching TRBD1 (6 bases). This TCR was recovered from a woman aged 45-65 years who had been exposed to COVID-19. The sample comprised PBMCs or T cells enriched from blood (not recorded which). CDR3 sequence (DNA): TGTGCCAGCAGTTTAAGTCCCAGGGGAAGCTCCGGGGAGCTGTTTTTT. This codes for CASSLSPRGSSGELFF.